This TCR beta chain was sequenced during a study of blood T cell repertoires in COVID-19. With 4 bases clipped from V and 7 bases from J, the junction kept 9 bases outside the gene matches. Germline lookup yields CDR1 SGDLS and CDR2 YYNGEE. There are 16 residues in the CDR3. Produced via immunoSEQ multiplex PCR; TCRdb's table is partial and in-frame only. The profile shows some 76,000 clones, 85% to 90% of them singletons. The receptor comes from a man older than 75 in a cohort sampled during active COVID-19. The rearrangement uses TRBV9 and TRBJ2-1, with 12 bases that match TRBD2. The sample consisted of peripheral blood. CDR3 nucleotide sequence: TGTGCCAGCAGCTCTCGACTAGCGGGGGTAAGGAATGAGCAGTTCTTC. This codes for CASSSRLAGVRNEQFF.